This T cell receptor beta chain was captured in a study of identical twins (dated by TCRdb to 2016 to 2017). Regarding the research as a whole: To test whether fetal clonotypes persist, the study used deep sequencing on TCR alpha and beta repertoires from monozygotic twins, unrelated adults of various ages, and cord blood. To rule out contamination, replicate twin experiments were performed at different times with different library preparation protocols.

Libraries were built with 5' RACE. Sequencing relied on an Illumina HiSeq 2000. A universal primer binding site was added through template switching, and the final cDNA carried a unique molecular identifier so that TCR cDNA molecules could be counted accurately. Specific primers in the conserved constant-segment region were used to synthesize first-strand cDNA for the TCR alpha and beta chains. To control for contamination, every cDNA library was double barcoded, receiving both a SMART-Mk sample barcode and Illumina barcodes. TruSeq adapter sequences and Illumina sample barcodes were added in two successive PCR steps. The Illumina HiSeq platform was used with custom primers to sequence TCR alpha and beta cDNA libraries. The source study handled its data this way. Unique molecular identifiers were extracted from raw reads with MiGEC, and CDR3 positions were determined with MiXCR. Recombination models were inferred per individual with the repgenHMM and IGoR tools using an EM algorithm. The tcR package in R was used for shared clonotype analysis, with sharing normalized by the product of cloneset sizes. To study raw recombination without the effects of thymic and clonal selection, out-of-frame nonproductive sequences were analyzed. TCRdb's own reprocessing of the public reads used fastp at Q25 and MiXCR and kept productive beta chains. Each CDR3 protein appears once, grouped with its most common genes and DNA. The V and J calls and clone size come from TCRdb's table, not from the authors' own analysis. The sample yields roughly 480,000 distinct CDR3 sequences; 20% to 30% were counted once. Jointly, the top ten make up 2.9% of the sample.

Every donor in the study was a healthy Caucasian. Three pairs of female monozygotic twins, all aged roughly 18 to 29 years, were included in the twin cohort. Positive isolation kits from Invitrogen were used to isolate the CD4+ and CD8+ T cell populations. The research as a whole found: Excess twin sharing in beta out-of-frame sequences was weaker because fewer shared sequences lowered the signal-to-noise ratio. Abundant cord blood beta clonotypes had fewer insertions, young adult naive repertoires showed a similar but weaker trend, and memory repertoires showed no such trend. Conclusions relied on cross-sectional statistical analysis, since the same donors could not be followed over many years. In monozygotic twins, out-of-frame TCR alpha sharing was systematically underestimated by recombination models, although the models agreed with sharing between unrelated individuals. Compared with coincidental sharing between unrelated individuals, out-of-frame TCR alpha sequences shared between twins had an excess of sequences with low generation probability. Invariant T cells such as MAIT and iNKT could partly confound zero-insertion analyses, though diverse VJ usage argued against this for most clonotypes.

As to this clonotype: The antigen it binds to is not known. The input lacks base qualities; no much larger clone sits a single base away.

CDR1 and CDR2 (SGDLS, YYNGEE) derive from the germline V gene. The cysteine opens and the phenylalanine closes a CDR3 of 15 amino acids. Of the read, only the CDR3 DNA is kept; its 45 bases are in frame from base 1. The junction shows trimming of 4 bases on V and 5 bases on J, plus 15 bases between the germline ends. The same specimen was also included in a second study, on T cells expressing NK-cell markers. The other study reports the following: TCR beta-chain repertoires were profiled in sorted CD3+CD56+NKG2C+, CD3+CD56+NKG2C- and CD3+CD56-NKG2C+ T-cell subsets from fewer than 10 donors. Among the eight sequenced donors, only one was HCMV-seronegative, while the other seven were HCMV-seropositive. To restrict sorting to alphabetaTCR-expressing T cells, an anti-gammadeltaTCR antibody was added in several experiments. For 5 or 6 donors, the dominant CD3+CD56+NKG2C+ clonotypes were among the top 10 CD8+ clonotypes and accounted for about 1.0-8% of CD8+ T cells. Those dominant clonotypes were again the most abundant among CD3+CD56-NKG2C+ cells in a handful of donors, at about 25-60.1%. Whether the expanded NKG2C-expressing T cell clones were specific for HCMV antigens remained unclear. Randomly selected healthy volunteers, three men and five women, were used as the eight sequenced donors. HCMV-specific IgG was detected in serum with a commercial ELISA kit to determine HCMV serostatus. MIGEC handled demultiplexing of the reads and grouping by UMI, while MiTCR was used to assemble and quantify clonotypes. Only TCR cDNA sequences supported by at least two reads were kept to exclude erroneous sequences. The tcR package was used for downstream repertoire analysis, with clonotypes matched between fractions based on CDR3 nucleotide sequence plus V segment. VDJmatch was used to annotate antigen specificity against VDJdb, with one amino acid substitution in CDR3 allowed.

The sequence came from a woman aged 18 to 35 in good health. The V and J segments used are TRBV9 and TRBJ1-4; no D gene is confidently identified. Sequenced input: CD4+ T cells sorted from blood. The nucleotide sequence is TGTGCCAGCAGCCCTTCGCCGGTCGGGAATGAAAAACTGTTTTTT. It is translated as CASSPSPVGNEKLFF.